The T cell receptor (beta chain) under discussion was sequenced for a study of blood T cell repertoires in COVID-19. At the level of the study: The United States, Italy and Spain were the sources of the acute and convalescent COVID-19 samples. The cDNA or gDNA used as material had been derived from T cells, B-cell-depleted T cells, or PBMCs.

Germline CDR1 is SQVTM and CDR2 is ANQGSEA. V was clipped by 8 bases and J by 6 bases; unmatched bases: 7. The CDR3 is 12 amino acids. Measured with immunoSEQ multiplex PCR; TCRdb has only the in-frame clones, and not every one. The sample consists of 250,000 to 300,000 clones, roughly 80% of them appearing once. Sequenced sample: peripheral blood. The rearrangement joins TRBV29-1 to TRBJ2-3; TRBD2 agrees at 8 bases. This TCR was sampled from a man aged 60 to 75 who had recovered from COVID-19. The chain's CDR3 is CSSGRGSDTQYF. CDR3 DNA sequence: TGCAGCTCCGGGAGGGGTTCGGATACGCAGTATTTT.